This note documents a single T cell receptor beta chain sequence. The repertoire was sequenced with immunoSEQ multiplex PCR; TCRdb's copy has only in-frame clones and lacks some. The sample consists of 50,000 or so clones, roughly 80% of them appearing once. These data belong to a study of PD-L1 blockade in urothelial cancer. Across the whole study: About 90% of the 29 patients were men with bladder-origin urothelial cancer. Specimens of blood held a median count of 141,255 T cells.

The sequence came from a man in his sixties or seventies with urothelial cancer. This specimen consisted of PBMCs, obtained around atezolizumab (anti-PD-L1) treatment.

CDR3 region: CASSPGGRASETQYF. In DNA, the CDR3 is TGTGCCAGCAGCCCTGGAGGGAGGGCCTCAGAGACCCAGTACTTC. This chain joins TRBV11-3 and TRBJ2-5, with TRBD2 identical over 7 bases. The germline V gene encodes CDR1 SGHNT and CDR2 YENEEA. With V trimmed by 5 bases and J by 4 bases, 10 bases remained unmatched. The CDR3 has 15 residues.